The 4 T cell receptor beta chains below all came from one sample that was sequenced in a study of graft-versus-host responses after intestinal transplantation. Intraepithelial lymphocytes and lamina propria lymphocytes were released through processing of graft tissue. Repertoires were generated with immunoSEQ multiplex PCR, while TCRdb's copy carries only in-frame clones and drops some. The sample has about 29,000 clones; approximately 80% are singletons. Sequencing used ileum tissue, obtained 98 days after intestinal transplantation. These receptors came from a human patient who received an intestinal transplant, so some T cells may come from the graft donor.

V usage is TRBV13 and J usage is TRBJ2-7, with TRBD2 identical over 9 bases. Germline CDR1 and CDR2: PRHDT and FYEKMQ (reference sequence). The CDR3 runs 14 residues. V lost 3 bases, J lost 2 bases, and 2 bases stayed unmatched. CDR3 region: CASSFGGGAYEQYF. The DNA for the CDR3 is TGTGCCAGCAGCTTCGGCGGGGGGGCCTACGAGCAGTACTTC.

DNA of the CDR3: TGTGCCAGCAGCGTGTATGCGACAGGGGCGTCAGATACGCAGTATTTT. The encoded protein is CASSVYATGASDTQYF. This rearrangement joins TRBV9 to TRBJ2-3; TRBD1 agrees at 8 bases. V was clipped by 2 bases and J by 4 bases; unmatched bases: 9. This CDR3 has 16 residues. CDR1 SGDLS and CDR2 YYNGEE come from the germline V gene.

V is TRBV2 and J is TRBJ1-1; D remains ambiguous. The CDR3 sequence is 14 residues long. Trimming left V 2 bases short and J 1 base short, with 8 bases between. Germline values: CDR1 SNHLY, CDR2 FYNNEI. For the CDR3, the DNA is TGTGCCAGCAGTGAATCGGGTGGGAACACTGAAGCTTTCTTT. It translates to CASSESGGNTEAFF.

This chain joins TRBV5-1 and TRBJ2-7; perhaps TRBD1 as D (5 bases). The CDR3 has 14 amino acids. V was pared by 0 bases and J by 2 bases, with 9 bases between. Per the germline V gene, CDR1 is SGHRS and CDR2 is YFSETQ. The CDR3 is CASSLGQLTYEQYF. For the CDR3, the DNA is TGCGCCAGCAGCTTGGGACAGCTGACCTACGAGCAGTACTTC.